The 9 T cell receptor beta chains below all came from one sample that was sequenced in a study of CD8+ T cells in alopecia areata. RNA was isolated and reverse transcribed to cDNA, the sequencing template. TCRdb keeps only in-frame clones here, not all; method: immunoSEQ multiplex PCR. The sample lists roughly 76,000 clones, approximately 29% occurring once. Treatment indicated: oral pan-JAK inhibitor, 5-10 mg twice daily. The sequencing used CD8+ T cells sorted from blood, collected at week 4, from a patient treated with tofacitinib. The receptors derive from a human donor with alopecia areata.

As concerns this clone: Germline is not matched at one junction end, which may reflect a read error. This sample includes further DNA sequences coding for the same CDR3. The rearrangement links TRBV5-4 to TRBJ2-3; possibly TRBD2 for D (5 bases). The length of the CDR3 is 13 residues. The V gene's germline CDR1 is SGHNT and CDR2 YYREEE (reference sequence). The CDR3 coding sequence is TGCGCCAGCAGCCAAGATAGTTCGGGAACGCAGTATTTT. Residues: CASSQDSSGTQYF.

The chain is built from TRBV7-8 and TRBJ2-5; D remains unclear. CDR3 length: 13 residues. V dropped 1 base and J dropped 5 bases, with 8 bases sitting between them. Germline assignment: CDR1 SGHVS and CDR2 FQNEAQ. The CDR3 region is CASSLEGFETQYF. Here the CDR3 DNA reads TGTGCCAGCAGCTTAGAAGGGTTTGAGACCCAGTACTTC.

The gene calls are TRBV29-1 and TRBJ1-2; D gene uncertain. The CDR3 totals 12 residues. Between the trimmed V and J ends, which lost 4 bases and 3 bases, there was a span of 9 bases. CDR1 is SQVTM and CDR2 is ANQGSEA in the germline V gene. In DNA form, the CDR3 reads TGCAGCGTTGCTTGGTCTGACTATGGCTACACCTTC. Its translation is CSVAWSDYGYTF.

V and J are TRBV27 and TRBJ1-4; 8 bases match TRBD1. J was trimmed by 3 bases and V by 3 bases; bases with no gene match: 3. Germline V gene lookup returns CDR1 MNHEY and CDR2 SMNVEV (reference sequence). The CDR3 is 15 residues long. The CDR3 sequence is CASSFRTGSNEKLFF. As DNA, the CDR3 is TGTGCCAGCAGTTTTCGGACAGGGTCTAATGAAAAACTGTTTTTT.

V and J are TRBV9 and TRBJ2-1; a possible D gene is TRBD1 (5 bases). Between the trimmed V and J ends, which lost 5 bases and 3 bases, there was a span of 9 bases. The CDR3 loop spans 13 amino acids. The V gene's germline CDR1 is SGDLS and CDR2 YYNGEE. Here the CDR3 reads CASSYDSYNEQFF. In DNA, the CDR3 is TGTGCCAGCAGTTACGACAGCTACAATGAGCAGTTCTTC.

The chain is built from TRBV9 and TRBJ1-1; no clear D gene. Germline CDR1 is SGDLS and CDR2 is YYNGEE. The V and J ends lost 0 bases and 4 bases respectively, with 10 bases between them. This CDR3 has 14 amino acids. The CDR3 is CASSVAYGSTEAFF. The CDR3 DNA follows: TGTGCCAGCAGCGTAGCGTACGGGAGCACTGAAGCTTTCTTT.

The J gene is TRBJ2-7, the V gene TRBV19; D is perhaps TRBD2 (5 bases). This CDR3 has 14 amino acids. Germline CDR1 reads LNHDA; CDR2 reads SQIVND (reference sequence). Trimming took 8 bases from V and 0 from J, leaving 14 bases between them. In nucleotides, the CDR3 is TGTGCCAGTGCCCCTAGAGGGAGCTCCTACGAGCAGTACTTC. Amino acid sequence: CASAPRGSSYEQYF.

In this sample, this clone turned up a few times. This chain joins TRBV30 and TRBJ1-2; possibly TRBD1 for D (6 bases). V was trimmed by 4 bases and J by 14 bases, leaving 20 bases between them. This CDR3 spans 12 amino acids. Germline lookup yields CDR1 GTSNPN and CDR2 SVGIG (reference sequence). CDR3 in amino acids: CAWTNGGGLRTF. The CDR3 DNA is TGTGCCTGGACCAACGGGGGCGGCTTGAGGACCTTC.

The CDR3 region has the DNA TGCAGCGTTGGGGTTAGATTCTACGAGCAGTACTTC. Its translation is CSVGVRFYEQYF. The gene calls are TRBV29-1 and TRBJ2-7; no clear D gene. Trimming pared 4 bases from V and 3 bases from J, leaving 10 bases between. This CDR3 spans 12 amino acids. Germline V lookup: CDR1 SQVTM, CDR2 ANQGSEA.